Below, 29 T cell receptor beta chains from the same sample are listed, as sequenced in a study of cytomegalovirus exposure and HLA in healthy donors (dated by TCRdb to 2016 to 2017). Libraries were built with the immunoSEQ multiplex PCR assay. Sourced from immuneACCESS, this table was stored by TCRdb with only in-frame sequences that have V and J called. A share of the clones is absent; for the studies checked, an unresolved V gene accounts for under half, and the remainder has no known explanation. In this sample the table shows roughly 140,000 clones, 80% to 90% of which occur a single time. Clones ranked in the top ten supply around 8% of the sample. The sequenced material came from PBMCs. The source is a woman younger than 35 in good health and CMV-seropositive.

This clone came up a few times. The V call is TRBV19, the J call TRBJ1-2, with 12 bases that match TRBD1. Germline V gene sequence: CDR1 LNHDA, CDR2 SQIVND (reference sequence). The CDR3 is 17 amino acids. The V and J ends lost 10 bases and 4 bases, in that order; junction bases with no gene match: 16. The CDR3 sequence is CATLRGDRGPYSYGYTF. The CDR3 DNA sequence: TGTGCCACCTTGAGGGGGGACAGGGGGCCCTACAGCTATGGCTACACCTTC.

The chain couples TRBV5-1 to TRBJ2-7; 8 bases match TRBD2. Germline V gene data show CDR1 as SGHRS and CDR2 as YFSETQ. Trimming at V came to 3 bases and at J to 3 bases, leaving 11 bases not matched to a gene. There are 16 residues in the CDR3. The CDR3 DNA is TGCGCCAGCAGCTCGGTAAGCGGGGGAAGGGGCTACGAGCAGTACTTC. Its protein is CASSSVSGGRGYEQYF.

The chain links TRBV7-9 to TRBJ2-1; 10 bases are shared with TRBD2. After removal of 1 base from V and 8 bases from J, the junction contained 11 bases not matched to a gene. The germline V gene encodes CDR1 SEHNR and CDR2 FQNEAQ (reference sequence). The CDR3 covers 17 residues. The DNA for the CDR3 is TGTGCCAGCAGCTTAGGGTTAGCGGGGGGCCCCTGGGATGAGCAGTTCTTC. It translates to CASSLGLAGGPWDEQFF.

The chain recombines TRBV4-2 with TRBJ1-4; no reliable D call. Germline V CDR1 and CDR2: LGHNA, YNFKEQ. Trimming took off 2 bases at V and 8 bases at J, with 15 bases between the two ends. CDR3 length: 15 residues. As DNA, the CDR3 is TGTGCCAGCAGCCAAATAGGAGGGAGTGAGGAAAAACTGTTTTTT. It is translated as CASSQIGGSEEKLFF.

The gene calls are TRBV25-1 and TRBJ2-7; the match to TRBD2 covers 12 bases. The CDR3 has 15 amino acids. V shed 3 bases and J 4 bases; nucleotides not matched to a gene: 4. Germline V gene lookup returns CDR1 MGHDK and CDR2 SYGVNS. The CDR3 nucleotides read TGTGCCAGCAGTGATCCAGGGACTAGCGGGTACGAGCAGTACTTC. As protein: CASSDPGTSGYEQYF.

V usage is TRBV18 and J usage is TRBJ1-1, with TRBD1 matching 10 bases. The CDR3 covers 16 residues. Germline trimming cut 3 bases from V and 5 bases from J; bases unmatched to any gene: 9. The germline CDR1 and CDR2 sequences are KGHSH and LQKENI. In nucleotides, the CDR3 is TGTGCCAGCTCACCCCGCGACAGGGGGCTTGGGACTGAAGCTTTCTTT. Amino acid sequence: CASSPRDRGLGTEAFF.

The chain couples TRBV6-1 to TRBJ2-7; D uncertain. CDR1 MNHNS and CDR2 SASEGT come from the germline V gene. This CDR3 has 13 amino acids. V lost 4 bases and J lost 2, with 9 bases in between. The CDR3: CASSARVTYEQYF. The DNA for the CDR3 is TGTGCCAGCAGTGCCCGGGTAACCTACGAGCAGTACTTC.

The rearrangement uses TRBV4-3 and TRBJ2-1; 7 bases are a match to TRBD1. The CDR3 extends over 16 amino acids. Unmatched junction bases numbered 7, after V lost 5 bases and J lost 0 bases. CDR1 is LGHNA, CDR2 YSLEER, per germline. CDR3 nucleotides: TGCGCCAGCAGCGATTACAGGGGCAGCTCCTACAATGAGCAGTTCTTC. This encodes CASSDYRGSSYNEQFF.

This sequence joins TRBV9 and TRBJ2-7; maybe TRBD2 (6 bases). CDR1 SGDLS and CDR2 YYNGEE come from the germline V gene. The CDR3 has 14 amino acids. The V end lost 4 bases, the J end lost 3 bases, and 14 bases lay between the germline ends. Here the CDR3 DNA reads TGTGCCAGCAGCCCCAGGCGAGCGGGCTACGAGCAGTACTTC. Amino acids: CASSPRRAGYEQYF.

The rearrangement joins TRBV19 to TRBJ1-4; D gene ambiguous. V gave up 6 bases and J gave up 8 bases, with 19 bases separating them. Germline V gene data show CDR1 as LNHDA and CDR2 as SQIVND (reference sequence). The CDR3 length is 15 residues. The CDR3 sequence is CASRASGRYGEKLFF. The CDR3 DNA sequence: TGTGCCAGTAGGGCTTCAGGCCGCTATGGAGAAAAACTGTTTTTT.

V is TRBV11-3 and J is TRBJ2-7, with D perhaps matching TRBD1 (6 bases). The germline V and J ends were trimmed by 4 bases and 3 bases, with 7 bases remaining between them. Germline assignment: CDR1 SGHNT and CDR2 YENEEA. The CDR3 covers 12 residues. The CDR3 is CASSSDSYEQYF. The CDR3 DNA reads TGTGCCAGCAGCTCGGACAGCTACGAGCAGTACTTC.

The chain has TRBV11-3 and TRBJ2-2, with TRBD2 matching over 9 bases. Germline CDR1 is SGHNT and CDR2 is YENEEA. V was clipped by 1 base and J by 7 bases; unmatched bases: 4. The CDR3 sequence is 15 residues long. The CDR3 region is CASSLGLAGYGELFF. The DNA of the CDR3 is TGTGCCAGCAGCTTAGGGCTAGCGGGATACGGGGAGCTGTTTTTT. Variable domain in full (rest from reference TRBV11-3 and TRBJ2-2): EAGVVQSPRYKIIEKKQPVAFWCNPISGHNTLYWYLQNLGQGPELLIRYENEEAVDDSQLPKDRFSAERLKGVDSTLKIQPAELGDSAVYLCASSLGLAGYGELFFGEGSRLTVL.

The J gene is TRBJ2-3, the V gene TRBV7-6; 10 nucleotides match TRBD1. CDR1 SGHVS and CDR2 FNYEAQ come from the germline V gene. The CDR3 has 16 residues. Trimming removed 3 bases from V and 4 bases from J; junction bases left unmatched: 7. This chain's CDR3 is CASSFGQGEGPDTQYF. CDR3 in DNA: TGTGCCAGCAGCTTTGGACAGGGGGAGGGCCCAGATACGCAGTATTTT.

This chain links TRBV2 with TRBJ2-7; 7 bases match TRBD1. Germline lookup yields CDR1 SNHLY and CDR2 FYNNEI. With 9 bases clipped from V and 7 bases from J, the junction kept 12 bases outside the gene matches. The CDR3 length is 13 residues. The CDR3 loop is CASTGAFILEQYF. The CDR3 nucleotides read TGTGCCAGTACAGGGGCTTTTATTCTTGAGCAGTACTTC.

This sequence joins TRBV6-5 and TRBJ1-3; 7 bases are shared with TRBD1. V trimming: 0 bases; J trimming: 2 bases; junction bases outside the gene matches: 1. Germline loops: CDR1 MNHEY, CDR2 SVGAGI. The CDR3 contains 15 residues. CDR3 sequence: CASSYSTGTGNTIYF. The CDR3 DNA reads TGTGCCAGCAGTTACTCGACAGGGACTGGAAACACCATATATTTT.

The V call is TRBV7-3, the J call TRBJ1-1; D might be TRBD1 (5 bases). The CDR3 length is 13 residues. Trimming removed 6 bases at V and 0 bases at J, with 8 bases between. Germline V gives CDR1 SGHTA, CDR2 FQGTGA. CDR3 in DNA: TGTGCCAGCAGGTCAGGGATGAACACTGAAGCTTTCTTT. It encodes CASRSGMNTEAFF.

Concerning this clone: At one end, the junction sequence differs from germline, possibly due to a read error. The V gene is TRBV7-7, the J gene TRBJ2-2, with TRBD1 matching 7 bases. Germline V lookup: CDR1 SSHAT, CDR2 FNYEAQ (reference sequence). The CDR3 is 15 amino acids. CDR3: CASSLRGGGTGELFF. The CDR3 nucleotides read TGTGCTAGCAGCTTAAGAGGGGGCGGCACCGGGGAGCTGTTTTTT.

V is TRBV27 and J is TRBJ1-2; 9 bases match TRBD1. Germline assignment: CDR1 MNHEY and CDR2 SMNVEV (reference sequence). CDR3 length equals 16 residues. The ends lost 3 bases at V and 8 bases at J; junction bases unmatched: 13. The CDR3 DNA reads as TGTGCCAGCAGTTTCGGGGACAGGGCCAATCAAGGGGGCTACACCTTC. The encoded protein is CASSFGDRANQGGYTF.

As DNA, the CDR3 is TGTGCCAGCAGTGAAGGCGGGCCGTCTACTGAGCCCCAGCATTTT. Translated, it gives CASSEGGPSTEPQHF. The V gene is TRBV2, the J gene TRBJ1-5; D not resolved. There are 15 residues in the CDR3. CDR1 is SNHLY and CDR2 is FYNNEI in the germline V gene. Trimming took off 1 base at V and 8 bases at J, with 15 bases between the two ends.

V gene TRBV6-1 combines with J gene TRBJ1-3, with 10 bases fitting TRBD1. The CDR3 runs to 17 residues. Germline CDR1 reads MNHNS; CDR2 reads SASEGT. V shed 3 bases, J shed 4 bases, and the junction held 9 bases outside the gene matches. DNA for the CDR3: TGTGCCAGCAGTGACCGCCGTGGACAGGGGGTGGGAAACACCATATATTTT. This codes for CASSDRRGQGVGNTIYF.

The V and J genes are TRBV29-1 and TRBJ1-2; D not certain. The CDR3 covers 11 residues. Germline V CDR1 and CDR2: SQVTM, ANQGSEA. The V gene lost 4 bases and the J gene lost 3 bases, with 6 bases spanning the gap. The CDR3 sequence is CSVASDYGYTF. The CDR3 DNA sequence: TGCAGCGTTGCTTCAGACTATGGCTACACCTTC.

The CDR3 nucleotides read TGTGCCAGAAGCTTCTTAGACAGGTTCCCTCAGCCCCAGCATTTT. Its translation is CARSFLDRFPQPQHF. This chain links TRBV5-3 with TRBJ1-5; D is perhaps TRBD1 (6 bases). TRBV5-3 is an ORF for which the function is uncertain. The CDR3 sequence is 15 residues long. V was clipped by 2 bases and J by 6 bases, with 15 bases between them.

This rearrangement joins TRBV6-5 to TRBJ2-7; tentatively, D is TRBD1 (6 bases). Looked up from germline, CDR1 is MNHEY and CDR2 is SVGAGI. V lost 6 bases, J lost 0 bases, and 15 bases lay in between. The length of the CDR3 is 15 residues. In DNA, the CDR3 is TGTGCCAGCAGCAATACAGGGTTGGTCTCCTACGAGCAGTACTTC. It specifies CASSNTGLVSYEQYF.

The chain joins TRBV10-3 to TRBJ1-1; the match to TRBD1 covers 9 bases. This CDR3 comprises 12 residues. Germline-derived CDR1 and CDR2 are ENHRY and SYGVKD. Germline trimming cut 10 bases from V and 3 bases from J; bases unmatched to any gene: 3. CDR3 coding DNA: TGTGCCAGCGGGACAGGGTACACTGAAGCTTTCTTT. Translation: CASGTGYTEAFF.

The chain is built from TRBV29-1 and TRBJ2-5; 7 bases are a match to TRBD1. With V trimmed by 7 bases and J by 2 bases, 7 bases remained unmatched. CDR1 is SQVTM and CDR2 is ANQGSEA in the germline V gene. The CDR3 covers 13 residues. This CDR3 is CSARRDRQETQYF. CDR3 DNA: TGCAGCGCCCGTCGGGACAGACAAGAGACCCAGTACTTC.

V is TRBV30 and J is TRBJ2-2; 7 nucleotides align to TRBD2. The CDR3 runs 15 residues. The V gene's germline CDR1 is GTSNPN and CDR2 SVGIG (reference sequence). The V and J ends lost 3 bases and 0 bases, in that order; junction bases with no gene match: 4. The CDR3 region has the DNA TGTGCCTGGAGACGGGACTACCCGAACACCGGGGAGCTGTTTTTT. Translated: CAWRRDYPNTGELFF.

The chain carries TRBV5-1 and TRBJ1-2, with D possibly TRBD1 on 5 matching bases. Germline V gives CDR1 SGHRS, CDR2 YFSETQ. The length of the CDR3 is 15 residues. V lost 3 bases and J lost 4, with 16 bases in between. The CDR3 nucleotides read TGCGCCAGCAGCTCCAGGGTGGCGGTTGGCTATGGCTACACCTTC. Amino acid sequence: CASSSRVAVGYGYTF.

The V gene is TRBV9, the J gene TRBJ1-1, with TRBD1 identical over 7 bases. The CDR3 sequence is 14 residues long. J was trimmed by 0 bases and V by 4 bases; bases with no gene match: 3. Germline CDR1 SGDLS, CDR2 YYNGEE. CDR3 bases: TGTGCCAGCAGCCCCAGGGGGATGAACACTGAAGCTTTCTTT. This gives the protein CASSPRGMNTEAFF. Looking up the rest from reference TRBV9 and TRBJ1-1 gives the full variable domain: DSGVTQTPKHLITATGQRVTLRCSPRSGDLSVYWYQQSLDQGLQFLIQYYNGEERAKGNILERFSAQQFPDLHSELNLSSLELGDSALYFCASSPRGMNTEAFFGQGTRLTVV.

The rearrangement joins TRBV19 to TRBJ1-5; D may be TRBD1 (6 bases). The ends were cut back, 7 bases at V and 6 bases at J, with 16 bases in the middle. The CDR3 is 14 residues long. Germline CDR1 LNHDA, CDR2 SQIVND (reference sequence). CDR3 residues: CASINREGGQPQHF. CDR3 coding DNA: TGTGCCAGTATCAACAGGGAGGGCGGTCAGCCCCAGCATTTT.